This TCR beta chain is drawn from a study of early T cells in non-severe SARS-CoV-2 infection. Study context: Sequencing of bulk RNA from unsorted whole blood was done, without chain pairing. The study, taken as a whole, reports: In VDJdb matching, anti-spike CD8 responses were favored while private and CD4 specificities went missing.

Trimming left V 3 bases short and J 0 bases short, with 2 bases between. There are 12 residues in the CDR3. Germline V gene lookup returns CDR1 MNHNY and CDR2 SVGAGI (reference sequence). Remarks on this clonotype: The target antigen is unknown.

Individual cDNA molecules received unique molecular identifiers. TCRdb reprocessed the 5' RACE reads via MiXCR and lists one record per CDR3 protein. Here the sample spans roughly 54,000 distinct CDR3 sequences, over 10% being singletons. The gene calls are TRBV6-6 and TRBJ1-1; no clear D gene. Sequencing input: whole blood. This clonotype was sampled from an adult who was a healthcare worker with PCR-confirmed SARS-CoV-2 infection or an uninfected control (not recorded which). The CDR3 loop reads CASSYMNTEAFF. CDR3 nucleotides: TGTGCCAGCAGTTATATGAACACTGAAGCTTTCTTT.